The following is a T cell receptor (beta chain) sequence with its context. These data are taken from a study of beta chain features in type 1 diabetes. The germline V gene has CDR1 ENHRY and CDR2 SYGVKD. This CDR3 is built from 12 residues. Trimming pared 3 bases from V and 5 bases from J, leaving 5 bases between. Since all of the isolated RNA was reverse transcribed, expressed TCRB transcripts were what got sequenced. TCRdb's copy holds only in-frame clones and misses some; the assay was immunoSEQ multiplex PCR. The sample includes around 150,000 clones, 6% to 7.5% of them seen just once. The sequence came from a woman aged 25 to 39 in good health. The rearrangement joins TRBV10-3 to TRBJ1-5; no clear D gene. The sequenced sample consisted of central memory CD4+ T cells from blood. The CDR3 reads CAISERDQPQHF. CDR3 bases: TGTGCCATCAGTGAACGGGATCAGCCCCAGCATTTT.